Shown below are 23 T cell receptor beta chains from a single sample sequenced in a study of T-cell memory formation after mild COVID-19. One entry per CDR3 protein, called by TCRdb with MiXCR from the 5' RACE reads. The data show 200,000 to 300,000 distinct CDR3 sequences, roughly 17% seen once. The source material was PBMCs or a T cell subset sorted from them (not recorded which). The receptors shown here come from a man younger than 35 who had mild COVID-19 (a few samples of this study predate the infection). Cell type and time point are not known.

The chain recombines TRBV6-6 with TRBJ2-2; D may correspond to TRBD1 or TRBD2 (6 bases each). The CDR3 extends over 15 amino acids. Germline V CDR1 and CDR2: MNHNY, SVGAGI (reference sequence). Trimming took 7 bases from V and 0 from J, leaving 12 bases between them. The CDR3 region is CASTLRGPNTGELFF. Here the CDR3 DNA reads TGTGCCAGCACTTTACGGGGGCCGAACACCGGGGAGCTGTTTTTT.

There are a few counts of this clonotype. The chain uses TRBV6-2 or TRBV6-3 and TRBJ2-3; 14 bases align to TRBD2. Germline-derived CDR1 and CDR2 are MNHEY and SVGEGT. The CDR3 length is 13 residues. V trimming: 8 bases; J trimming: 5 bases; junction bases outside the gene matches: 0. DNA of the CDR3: TGTGCCAGCGGGACTAGCGGGGGAGATACGCAGTATTTT. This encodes CASGTSGGDTQYF.

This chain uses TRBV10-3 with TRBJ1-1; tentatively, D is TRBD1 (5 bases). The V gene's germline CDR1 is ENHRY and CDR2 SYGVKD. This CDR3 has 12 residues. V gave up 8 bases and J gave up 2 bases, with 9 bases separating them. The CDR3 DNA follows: TGTGCCATCGGGACGGACAACACTGAAGCTTTCTTT. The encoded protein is CAIGTDNTEAFF.

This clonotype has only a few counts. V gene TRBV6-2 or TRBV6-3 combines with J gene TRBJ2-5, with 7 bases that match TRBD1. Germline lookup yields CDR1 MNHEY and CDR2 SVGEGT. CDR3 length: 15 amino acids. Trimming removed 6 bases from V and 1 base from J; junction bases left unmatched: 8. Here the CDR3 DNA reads TGTGCCAGCAGCCCACCCGGGACAGCCCAAGAGACCCAGTACTTC. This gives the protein CASSPPGTAQETQYF.

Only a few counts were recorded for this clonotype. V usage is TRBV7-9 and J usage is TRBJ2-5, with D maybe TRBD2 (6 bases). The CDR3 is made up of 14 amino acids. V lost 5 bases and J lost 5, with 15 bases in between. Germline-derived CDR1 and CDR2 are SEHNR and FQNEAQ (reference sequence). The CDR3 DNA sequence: TGTGCCAGCAGCCCCTCCCGACTAGTGGAGACCCAGTACTTC. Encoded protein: CASSPSRLVETQYF.

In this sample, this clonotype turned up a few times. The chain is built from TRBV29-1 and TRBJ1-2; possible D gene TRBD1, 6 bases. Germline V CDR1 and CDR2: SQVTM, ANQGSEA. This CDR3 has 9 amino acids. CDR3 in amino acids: CSGDIGGTF. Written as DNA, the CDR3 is TGCAGTGGGGACATCGGGGGGACCTTC.

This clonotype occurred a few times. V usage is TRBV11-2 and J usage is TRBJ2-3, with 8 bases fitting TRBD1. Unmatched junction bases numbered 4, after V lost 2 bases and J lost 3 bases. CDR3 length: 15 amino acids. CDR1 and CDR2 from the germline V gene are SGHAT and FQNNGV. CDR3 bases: TGTGCCAGCAGCTTACCGGGACAGGCTACAGATACGCAGTATTTT. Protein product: CASSLPGQATDTQYF.

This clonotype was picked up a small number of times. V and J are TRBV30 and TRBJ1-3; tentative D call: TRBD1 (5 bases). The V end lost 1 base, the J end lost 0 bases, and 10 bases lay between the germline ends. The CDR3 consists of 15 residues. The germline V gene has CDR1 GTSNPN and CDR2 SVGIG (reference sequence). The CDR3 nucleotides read TGTGCCTGGAGTGAGGGGACGGGCTCTGGAAACACCATATATTTT. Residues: CAWSEGTGSGNTIYF. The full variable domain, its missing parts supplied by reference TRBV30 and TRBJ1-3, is SQTIHQWPATLVQPVGSPLSLECTVEGTSNPNLYWYRQAAGRGLQLLFYSVGIGQISSEVPQNLSASRPQDRQFILSSKKLLLSDSGFYLCAWSEGTGSGNTIYFGEGSWLTVV.

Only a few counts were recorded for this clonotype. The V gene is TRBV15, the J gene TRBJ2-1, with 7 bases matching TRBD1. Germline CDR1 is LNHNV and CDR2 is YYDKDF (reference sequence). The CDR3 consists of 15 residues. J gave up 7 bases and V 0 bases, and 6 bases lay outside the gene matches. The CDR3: CATSRDRSGGNEQFF. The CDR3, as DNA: TGTGCCACCAGCAGAGATCGGTCAGGGGGAAATGAGCAGTTCTTC.

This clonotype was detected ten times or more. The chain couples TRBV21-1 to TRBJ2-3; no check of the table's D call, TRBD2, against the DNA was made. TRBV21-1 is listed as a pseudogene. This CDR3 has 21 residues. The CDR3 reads CASSKALGLAGGRSSTDTQYF. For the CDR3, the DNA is TGTGCCAGCAGCAAAGCGCTAGGACTAGCGGGGGGCCGATCGAGCACAGATACGCAGTATTTT.

CDR3 sequence: CASSVGGHGQSTYEQYF. The CDR3 nucleotides are TGTGCCAGCAGCGTAGGAGGGCACGGACAGTCGACCTACGAGCAGTACTTC. This chain joins TRBV9 and TRBJ2-7, with D possibly TRBD1 on 6 matching bases. This CDR3 is 17 amino acids long. Trimming removed 0 bases at V and 2 bases at J, with 18 bases between. Germline V lookup: CDR1 SGDLS, CDR2 YYNGEE.

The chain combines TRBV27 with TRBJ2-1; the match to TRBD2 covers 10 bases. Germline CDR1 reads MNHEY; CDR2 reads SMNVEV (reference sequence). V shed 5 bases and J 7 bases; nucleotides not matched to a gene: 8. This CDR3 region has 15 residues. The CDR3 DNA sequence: TGTGCCAGCAGTGTAGCGGGGGGCTATGTTAATGAGCAGTTCTTC. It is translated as CASSVAGGYVNEQFF.

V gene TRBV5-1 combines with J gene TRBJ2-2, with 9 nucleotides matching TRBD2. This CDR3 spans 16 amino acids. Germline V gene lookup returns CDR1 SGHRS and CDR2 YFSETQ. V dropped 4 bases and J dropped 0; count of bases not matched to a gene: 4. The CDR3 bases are TGCGCCAGCAGCACGTCTAGCGGGGCGAACACCGGGGAGCTGTTTTTT. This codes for CASSTSSGANTGELFF.

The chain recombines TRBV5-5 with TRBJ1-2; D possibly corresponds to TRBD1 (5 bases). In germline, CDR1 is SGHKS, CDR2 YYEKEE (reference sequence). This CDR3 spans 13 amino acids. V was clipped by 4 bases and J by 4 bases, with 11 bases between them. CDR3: CASSAGQRYGYTF. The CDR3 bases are TGTGCCAGCAGCGCAGGGCAGCGCTATGGCTACACCTTC.

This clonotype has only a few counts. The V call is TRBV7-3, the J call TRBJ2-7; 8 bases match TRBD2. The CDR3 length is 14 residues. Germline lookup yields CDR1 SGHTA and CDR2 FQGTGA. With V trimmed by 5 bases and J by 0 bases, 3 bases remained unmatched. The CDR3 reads CASSPSGSSYEQYF. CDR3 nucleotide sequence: TGTGCCAGCAGCCCAAGCGGGAGCTCCTACGAGCAGTACTTC.

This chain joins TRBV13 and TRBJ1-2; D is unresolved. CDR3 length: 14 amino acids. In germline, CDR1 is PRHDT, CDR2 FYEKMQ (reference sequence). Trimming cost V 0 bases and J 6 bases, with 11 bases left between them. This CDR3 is CASSLGGKTDGYTF. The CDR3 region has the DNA TGTGCCAGCAGCTTAGGGGGGAAGACTGATGGCTACACCTTC.

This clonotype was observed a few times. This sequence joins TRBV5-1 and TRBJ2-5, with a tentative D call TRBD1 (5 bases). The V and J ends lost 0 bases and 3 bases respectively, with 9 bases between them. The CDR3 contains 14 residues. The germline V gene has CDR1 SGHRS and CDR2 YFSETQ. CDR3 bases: TGCGCCAGCAGCTTGGACAGGTCCAAAGAGACCCAGTACTTC. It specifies CASSLDRSKETQYF.

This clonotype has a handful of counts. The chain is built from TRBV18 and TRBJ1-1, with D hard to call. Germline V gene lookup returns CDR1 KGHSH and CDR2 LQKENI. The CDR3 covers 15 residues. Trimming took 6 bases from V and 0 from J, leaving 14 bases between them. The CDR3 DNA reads TGTGCCAGCTCCCGAGAGGCCAACCTGAACACTGAAGCTTTCTTT. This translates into CASSREANLNTEAFF.

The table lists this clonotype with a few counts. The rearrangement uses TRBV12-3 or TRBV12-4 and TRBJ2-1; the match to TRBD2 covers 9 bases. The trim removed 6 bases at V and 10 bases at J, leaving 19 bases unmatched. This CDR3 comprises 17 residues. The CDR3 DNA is TGTGCCAGCAGCCGCTCTTTGTTTGCGGGGGGGCCGCGGGAGCAGTTCTTC. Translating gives CASSRSLFAGGPREQFF.

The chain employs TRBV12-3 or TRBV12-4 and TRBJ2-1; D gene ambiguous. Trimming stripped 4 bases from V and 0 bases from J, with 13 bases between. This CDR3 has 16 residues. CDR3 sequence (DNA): TGTGCCAGCAGTTCGTTACTACCTAGCTCCTACAATGAGCAGTTCTTC. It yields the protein CASSSLLPSSYNEQFF.

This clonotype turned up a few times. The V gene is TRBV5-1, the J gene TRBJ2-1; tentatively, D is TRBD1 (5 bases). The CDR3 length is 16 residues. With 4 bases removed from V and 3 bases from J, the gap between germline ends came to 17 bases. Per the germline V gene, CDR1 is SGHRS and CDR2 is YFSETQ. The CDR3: CASSPAGRAFYNEQFF. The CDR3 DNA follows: TGCGCCAGCAGCCCTGCAGGGCGCGCATTCTACAATGAGCAGTTCTTC. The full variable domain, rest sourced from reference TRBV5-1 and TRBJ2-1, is KAGVTQTPRYLIKTRGQQVTLSCSPISGHRSVSWYQQTPGQGLQFLFEYFSETQRNKGNFPGRFSGRQFSNSRSEMNVSTLELGDSALYLCASSPAGRAFYNEQFFGPGTRLTVL.

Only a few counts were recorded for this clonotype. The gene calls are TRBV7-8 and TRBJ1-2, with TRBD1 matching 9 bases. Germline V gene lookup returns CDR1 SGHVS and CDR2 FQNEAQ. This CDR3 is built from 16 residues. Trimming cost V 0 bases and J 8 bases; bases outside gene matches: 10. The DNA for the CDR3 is TGTGCCAGCAGCTTAGCAAAGGGGGGACAGGGAAGAGGCTACACCTTC. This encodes CASSLAKGGQGRGYTF.

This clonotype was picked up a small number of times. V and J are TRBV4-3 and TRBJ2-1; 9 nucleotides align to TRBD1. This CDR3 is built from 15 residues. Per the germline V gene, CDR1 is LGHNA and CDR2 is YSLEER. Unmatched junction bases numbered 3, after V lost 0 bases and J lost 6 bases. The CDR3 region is CASSQETTGGNEQFF. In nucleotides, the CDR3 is TGCGCCAGCAGCCAAGAAACGACAGGGGGCAATGAGCAGTTCTTC.